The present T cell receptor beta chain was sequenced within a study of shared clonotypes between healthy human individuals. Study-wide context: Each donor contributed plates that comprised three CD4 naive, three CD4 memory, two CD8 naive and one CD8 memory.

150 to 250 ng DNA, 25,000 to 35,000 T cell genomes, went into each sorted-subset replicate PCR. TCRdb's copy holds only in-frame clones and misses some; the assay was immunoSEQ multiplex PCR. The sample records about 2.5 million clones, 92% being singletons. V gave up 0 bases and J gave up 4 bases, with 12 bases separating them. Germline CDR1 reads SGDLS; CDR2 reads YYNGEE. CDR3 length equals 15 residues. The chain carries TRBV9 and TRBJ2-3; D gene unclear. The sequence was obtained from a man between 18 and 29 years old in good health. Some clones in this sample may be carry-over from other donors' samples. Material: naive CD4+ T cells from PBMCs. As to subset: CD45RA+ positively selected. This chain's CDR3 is CASSVGPRSSDTQYF. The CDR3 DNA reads TGTGCCAGCAGCGTAGGGCCACGGTCGTCAGATACGCAGTATTTT.